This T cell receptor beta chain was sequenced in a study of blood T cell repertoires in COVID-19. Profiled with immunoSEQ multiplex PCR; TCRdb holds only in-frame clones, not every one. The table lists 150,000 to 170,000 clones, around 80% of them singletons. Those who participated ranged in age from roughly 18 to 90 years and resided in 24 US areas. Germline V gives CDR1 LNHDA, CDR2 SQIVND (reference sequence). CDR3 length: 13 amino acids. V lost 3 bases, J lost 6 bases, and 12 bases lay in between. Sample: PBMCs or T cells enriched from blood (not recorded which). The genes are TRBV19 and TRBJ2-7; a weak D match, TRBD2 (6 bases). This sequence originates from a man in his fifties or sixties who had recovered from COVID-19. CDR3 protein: CASSIGRESEQYF. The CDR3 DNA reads TGTGCCAGTAGTATCGGGAGAGAAAGCGAGCAGTACTTC.